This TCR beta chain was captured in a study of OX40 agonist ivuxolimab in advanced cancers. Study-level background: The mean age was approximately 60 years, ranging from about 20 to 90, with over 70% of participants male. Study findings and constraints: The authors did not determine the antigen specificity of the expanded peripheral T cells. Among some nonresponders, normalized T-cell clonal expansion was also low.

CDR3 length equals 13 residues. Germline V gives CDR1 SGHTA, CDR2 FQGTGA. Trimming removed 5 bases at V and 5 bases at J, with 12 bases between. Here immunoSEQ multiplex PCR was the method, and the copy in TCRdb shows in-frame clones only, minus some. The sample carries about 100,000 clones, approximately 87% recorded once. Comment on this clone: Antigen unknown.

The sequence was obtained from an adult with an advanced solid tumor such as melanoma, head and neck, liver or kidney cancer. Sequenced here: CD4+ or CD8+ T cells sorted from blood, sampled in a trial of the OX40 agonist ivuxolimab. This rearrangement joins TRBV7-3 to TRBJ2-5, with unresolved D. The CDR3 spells CASSPGPGETQYF. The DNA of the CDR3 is TGTGCCAGCAGCCCCGGCCCTGGGGAGACCCAGTACTTC.